This TCR beta chain was found in a study of T cell repertoires in cytomegalovirus infection. For the study at large: In the study, CMV epitopes included recently identified HLA-C-restricted and well-studied HLA-B-restricted ones.

Study-level points and caveats: Carriage of CMV together with the relevant HLA was identifiable through cumulative public TCR beta family frequency. The ex vivo response showed dominance by HLA-C-restricted CMV-specific TCR beta clonotypes.

This CDR3 is 11 amino acids long. Per the germline V gene, CDR1 is MNHEY and CDR2 is SVGAGI. Remarks on this clonotype: No antigen is known for it. A junction end diverges from the germline sequence, so it may reflect a read error.

TCRdb called the reads again in MiXCR, with one record for every CDR3 protein. The table records about 830,000 distinct CDR3 sequences, 32% of them present only once. The chain has TRBV6-5 and TRBJ1-1; D unresolved. The clonotype originates from a human donor in good health (CMV status not recorded). Some clones in this sample may be carry-over from other donors' samples. Sequenced material: cultured CD8+ T cells from PBMCs, taken from culture after CMV antigen stimulation. CDR3 region: CASSSLTESFF. The CDR3 DNA reads as TGTGCCAGCAGTTCTCTTACTGAATCTTTCTTT.